The 30 T cell receptor beta chains reported below all come from one sample, sequenced in a study of blood T cell repertoires in COVID-19. Measured with immunoSEQ multiplex PCR; TCRdb has only the in-frame clones, and not every one. The profile shows about 250,000 clones, around 90% of them singletons. Sample: peripheral blood. All receptors derive from a woman aged 55-75 years with COVID-19, enrolled during active disease.

V and J are TRBV6-5 and TRBJ2-7; 7 positions agree with TRBD1. The CDR3 loop spans 14 amino acids. With 6 bases clipped from V and 3 bases from J, the junction kept 8 bases outside the gene matches. Germline CDR1 is MNHEY and CDR2 is SVGAGI. CDR3 nucleotides: TGTGCCAGCAGCGCCGGGACAGAGTTCTACGAGCAGTACTTC. Translating it yields CASSAGTEFYEQYF.

J is TRBJ2-2 and V is TRBV6-5; D is ambiguous. The CDR3 contains 15 residues. Germline CDR1 reads MNHEY; CDR2 reads SVGAGI. Trimming took off 6 bases at V and 0 bases at J, with 11 bases between the two ends. CDR3 nucleotide sequence: TGTGCCAGCAGGAATGACCGGGCGAACACCGGGGAGCTGTTTTTT. It translates to CASRNDRANTGELFF.

The chain combines TRBV3-1 (or the pseudogene TRBV3-2) with TRBJ2-3; 8 bases agree with TRBD2. Germline-derived CDR1 and CDR2 are LGHDT and YNNKEL (reference sequence). The V gene end was trimmed by 6 bases and the J gene end by 4 bases; junction bases not matched to a gene: 9. The CDR3 sequence is 15 residues long. The CDR3 spells CASRRGGVNADTQYF. As DNA, the CDR3 is TGTGCCAGCAGACGGGGGGGCGTCAATGCAGATACGCAGTATTTT.

This clone was seen just once. V usage is TRBV5-1 and J usage is TRBJ1-6; TRBD1 matches at 10 bases. The CDR3 runs to 15 residues. Trimming cost V 1 base and J 9 bases; bases outside gene matches: 4. Germline-derived CDR1 and CDR2 are SGHRS and YFSETQ. The CDR3 bases are TGCGCCAGCAGCTTGTCCCGGGACAGGGGTTCACCCCTCCACTTT. Encoded protein: CASSLSRDRGSPLHF.

The chain has TRBV6-1 and TRBJ2-1, with TRBD2 identical over 7 bases. The germline CDR1 and CDR2 sequences are MNHNS and SASEGT. Trimming cost V 5 bases and J 2 bases; bases outside gene matches: 6. This CDR3 has 15 residues. The CDR3 is CASSLPGGAYNEQFF. The CDR3 region has the DNA TGTGCCAGCAGTCTACCTGGGGGGGCCTACAATGAGCAGTTCTTC.

V usage is TRBV25-1 and J usage is TRBJ2-3, with a tentative D call TRBD2 (5 bases). CDR3 length: 14 amino acids. Germline values: CDR1 MGHDK, CDR2 SYGVNS. V dropped 5 bases and J dropped 4 bases, with 13 bases sitting between them. In nucleotides, the CDR3 is TGTGCCAGCAGTCCTCAGGACTGGTCAGATACGCAGTATTTT. Its translation is CASSPQDWSDTQYF.

The chain links TRBV6-2 or TRBV6-3 to TRBJ1-5; D gene ambiguous. Per germline, CDR1 MNHEY and CDR2 SVGEGT. There are 15 residues in the CDR3. Trimming pared 5 bases from V and 3 bases from J, leaving 14 bases between. This CDR3 is CASSGEGLINQPQHF. The CDR3 DNA reads as TGTGCCAGCAGTGGAGAGGGTCTAATCAATCAGCCCCAGCATTTT.

This clone was detected once. This sequence joins TRBV9 and TRBJ1-6; 9 positions agree with TRBD1. The CDR3 spans 14 residues. V lost 6 bases and J lost 7; bases outside the gene matches: 5. CDR1 and CDR2 from the germline V gene are SGDLS and YYNGEE. The CDR3 nucleotides read TGTGCCAGCAACTCCGGGACAGGGAATTCACCCCTCCACTTT. It encodes CASNSGTGNSPLHF.

The CDR3 coding sequence is TGTGCCAGCTCACCACCGGGACAGGGGATAATCGACACCATATATTTT. It specifies CASSPPGQGIIDTIYF. The V gene is TRBV18, the J gene TRBJ1-3, with 10 nucleotides matching TRBD1. Trimming removed 0 bases from V and 8 bases from J; junction bases left unmatched: 7. The CDR3 has 16 residues. Germline-derived CDR1 and CDR2 are KGHSH and LQKENI.

The V and J genes are TRBV7-2 and TRBJ1-2; tentative D call: TRBD1 (5 bases). V lost 5 bases, J lost 7 bases, and 17 bases lay in between. The length of the CDR3 is 14 residues. Germline V gene data show CDR1 as SGHTA and CDR2 as FQGNSA. Written as DNA, the CDR3 is TGTGCCAGCAGCGCCGCGGGACTAAGTCGTGGCTACACCTTC. It yields the protein CASSAAGLSRGYTF.

This rearrangement joins TRBV19 to TRBJ1-1, with TRBD1 identical over 8 bases. CDR3 length equals 13 residues. V lost 6 bases to trimming and J lost 4 bases; unmatched junction nucleotides: 4. In germline, CDR1 is LNHDA, CDR2 SQIVND (reference sequence). This chain's CDR3 is CASSAGQGTEAFF. As DNA, the CDR3 is TGTGCCAGTAGCGCCGGACAGGGCACTGAAGCTTTCTTT.

The chain recombines TRBV4-1 with TRBJ2-1; D might be TRBD1 (5 bases). The germline gives CDR1 MGHRA, CDR2 YSYEKL. Trimming left V 2 bases short and J 6 bases short, with 17 bases between. This CDR3 is built from 16 residues. The CDR3 DNA is TGCGCCAGCAGCCAACCCTTGTTCCCAGGGCGCAATGAGCAGTTCTTC. Its protein is CASSQPLFPGRNEQFF.

The CDR3: CASSSLAGSRTDTQYF. CDR3 sequence (DNA): TGTGCCAGCAGCTCCCTAGCGGGTAGTCGCACAGATACGCAGTATTTT. The genes are TRBV7-2 and TRBJ2-3; TRBD2 matches 8 bases. Germline CDR1 reads SGHTA; CDR2 reads FQGNSA. The CDR3 sequence is 16 residues long. V dropped 4 bases and J dropped 1; count of bases not matched to a gene: 7.

V is TRBV5-6 and J is TRBJ2-1; D perhaps matches TRBD1 (5 bases). Deletions cut 3 bases from V and 0 bases from J, with 7 bases between. Germline CDR1 SGHDT, CDR2 YYEEEE. The CDR3 is made up of 14 amino acids. CDR3 sequence (DNA): TGTGCCAGCAGCTGGGGCCTCTCCTACAATGAGCAGTTCTTC. Translated, it gives CASSWGLSYNEQFF.

This clone has a single count. The V gene is TRBV19, the J gene TRBJ2-7; the match to TRBD1 covers 9 bases. The CDR3 covers 15 residues. Germline-derived CDR1 and CDR2 are LNHDA and SQIVND (reference sequence). V shed 1 base and J 3 bases; nucleotides not matched to a gene: 4. The CDR3 loop is CASSIGTGGIYEQYF. CDR3 bases: TGTGCCAGTAGTATAGGAACAGGGGGCATCTACGAGCAGTACTTC.

The rearrangement links TRBV12-3 or TRBV12-4 to TRBJ1-2; 7 bases are a match to TRBD1. The CDR3 loop spans 13 amino acids. V gave up 6 bases and J gave up 2 bases; unmatched junction bases: 3. The CDR3, as DNA: TGTGCCAGCAGCAACAGGGGAAACTATGGCTACACCTTC. Protein product: CASSNRGNYGYTF.

V is TRBV18 and J is TRBJ2-2; 8 bases are shared with TRBD1. Germline V gene lookup returns CDR1 KGHSH and CDR2 LQKENI. J was trimmed by 4 bases and V by 3 bases; bases with no gene match: 7. The CDR3 spans 16 residues. The CDR3 DNA reads TGTGCCAGCTCACCCACGAGGGACAGGAGCACCGGGGAGCTGTTTTTT. Protein product: CASSPTRDRSTGELFF.

This sequence joins TRBV19 and TRBJ2-1, with 8 positions matching TRBD1. Germline V gives CDR1 LNHDA, CDR2 SQIVND (reference sequence). The CDR3 is 14 residues long. The J segment lost 8 bases and the V segment lost 2 bases, leaving 5 bases of the junction unmatched. The CDR3 sequence: CASSIRTGSDEQFF. CDR3 nucleotides: TGTGCCAGTAGTATAAGGACAGGGAGTGATGAGCAGTTCTTC.

The V and J genes are TRBV2 and TRBJ1-1, with D unresolved. CDR1 is SNHLY, CDR2 FYNNEI, per germline. V lost 8 bases, J lost 5 bases, and 6 bases lay in between. The CDR3 contains 10 residues. The CDR3 coding sequence is TGTGCCAGCCGCAGGACTGAAGCTTTCTTT. Translated, it gives CASRRTEAFF.

The chain links TRBV2 to TRBJ2-2; TRBD1 aligns across 7 bases. CDR1 and CDR2 from the germline V gene are SNHLY and FYNNEI. V lost 7 bases and J lost 7; bases outside the gene matches: 9. This CDR3 comprises 14 residues. CDR3 region: CASNPQGIGGELFF. The DNA for the CDR3 is TGTGCCAGCAATCCACAGGGGATTGGCGGGGAGCTGTTTTTT.

The chain carries TRBV6-5 and TRBJ2-2; a possible D gene is TRBD2 (6 bases). Germline CDR1 MNHEY, CDR2 SVGAGI. The CDR3 sequence is 15 residues long. V was pared by 6 bases and J by 4 bases, with 15 bases between. Here the CDR3 reads CASRPSRGTTGELFF. The CDR3 region has the DNA TGTGCCAGCAGACCATCACGGGGGACCACCGGGGAGCTGTTTTTT.

This chain uses TRBV19 with TRBJ1-6, with no clear D. V was pared by 4 bases and J by 0 bases, with 13 bases between. This CDR3 has 17 residues. The germline V gene has CDR1 LNHDA and CDR2 SQIVND (reference sequence). CDR3 DNA sequence: TGTGCCAGTAGTAGACAAAGGCTGAGCTCCTATAATTCACCCCTCCACTTT. Its protein is CASSRQRLSSYNSPLHF.

This chain uses TRBV5-4 with TRBJ1-3; 8 positions agree with TRBD1. Trimming removed 5 bases from V and 4 bases from J; junction bases left unmatched: 5. The CDR3 is 14 amino acids. Germline CDR1 SGHNT, CDR2 YYREEE (reference sequence). CDR3 nucleotide sequence: TGTGCCAGCAGGAAACAGGGGGGAGGAAACACCATATATTTT. Residues: CASRKQGGGNTIYF.

The rearrangement links TRBV27 to TRBJ1-6; D is uncertain. Trimming took 0 bases from V and 3 from J, leaving 9 bases between them. The CDR3 covers 16 residues. The germline gives CDR1 MNHEY, CDR2 SMNVEV (reference sequence). This CDR3 is CASSLSVGNYNSPLHF. The CDR3 region has the DNA TGTGCCAGCAGTTTATCGGTTGGCAACTATAATTCACCCCTCCACTTT.

The chain recombines TRBV5-4 with TRBJ2-4, with D possibly being TRBD2 (5 bases). Germline V lookup: CDR1 SGHNT, CDR2 YYREEE (reference sequence). V lost 4 bases and J lost 8, with 16 bases in between. The CDR3 sequence is 14 residues long. The CDR3 here is CASSLSHEGDIQYF. CDR3 in DNA: TGTGCCAGCAGCCTTAGTCACGAGGGAGACATTCAGTACTTC.

The chain joins TRBV6-4 to TRBJ1-5, with unresolved D. The V end was cut by 10 bases, the J end by 3 bases, with 16 bases between. The CDR3 sequence is 14 residues long. Germline CDR1 and CDR2: MRHNA and SNTAGT. The CDR3 is CAIGRAEINQPQHF. The CDR3 DNA reads TGTGCCATAGGTCGAGCGGAAATCAATCAGCCCCAGCATTTT.

The chain recombines TRBV2 with TRBJ1-1; D gene uncertain. Between the trimmed V and J ends, which lost 8 bases and 8 bases, there was a span of 9 bases. Germline loops: CDR1 SNHLY, CDR2 FYNNEI. The CDR3 is 10 residues long. The CDR3 region has the DNA TGTGCCAGCGGGCTGACAGAAGCTTTCTTT. This encodes CASGLTEAFF. Full variable domain (missing parts from reference TRBV2 and TRBJ1-1): EPEVTQTPSHQVTQMGQEVILRCVPISNHLYFYWYRQILGQKVEFLVSFYNNEISEKSEIFDDQFSVERPDGSNFTLKIRSTKLEDSAMYFCASGLTEAFFGQGTRLTVV.

The chain joins TRBV6-6 to TRBJ1-1; D is possibly TRBD1 (5 bases). This CDR3 comprises 14 residues. Germline-derived CDR1 and CDR2 are MNHNY and SVGAGI (reference sequence). Trimming stripped 5 bases from V and 1 base from J, with 11 bases between. The DNA of the CDR3 is TGTGCCAGCAGTCATGGACAAGCGAACACTGAAGCTTTCTTT. Its translation: CASSHGQANTEAFF.

The CDR3 sequence: CASSATGGQPQHF. The CDR3 DNA sequence: TGTGCCAGCAGTGCAACAGGGGGTCAGCCCCAGCATTTT. The chain carries TRBV2 and TRBJ1-5, with 8 bases matching TRBD1. The CDR3 spans 13 residues. Trimming took 4 bases from V and 6 from J; bases not matched to a gene: 2. The V gene's germline CDR1 is SNHLY and CDR2 FYNNEI. Based on the CDR3 plus reference TRBV2 and TRBJ1-5, the full variable domain is EPEVTQTPSHQVTQMGQEVILRCVPISNHLYFYWYRQILGQKVEFLVSFYNNEISEKSEIFDDQFSVERPDGSNFTLKIRSTKLEDSAMYFCASSATGGQPQHFGDGTRLSIL.

The count of this clone is one. This chain uses TRBV6-2 or TRBV6-3 with TRBJ1-5, with 12 bases lining up with TRBD1. The germline V gene has CDR1 MNHEY and CDR2 SVGEGT. The junction had 2 bases not matched to a gene; V was cut back by 2 bases and J by 6 bases. This CDR3 has 15 residues. The CDR3 DNA follows: TGTGCCAGCAGTTACGGGACAGGGGGCGTTCAGCCCCAGCATTTT. Translation gives CASSYGTGGVQPQHF.